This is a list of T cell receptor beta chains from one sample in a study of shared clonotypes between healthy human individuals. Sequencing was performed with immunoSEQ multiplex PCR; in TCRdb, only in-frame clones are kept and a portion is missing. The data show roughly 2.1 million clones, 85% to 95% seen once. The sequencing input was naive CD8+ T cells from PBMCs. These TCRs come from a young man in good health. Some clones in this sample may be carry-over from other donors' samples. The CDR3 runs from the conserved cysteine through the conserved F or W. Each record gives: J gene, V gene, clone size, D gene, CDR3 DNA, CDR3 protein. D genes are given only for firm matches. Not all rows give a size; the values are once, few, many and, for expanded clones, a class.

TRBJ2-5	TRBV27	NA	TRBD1	TGTGCCAGCAGTCTAGAGGGGGCTCGGCAGGAGACCCAGTACTTC	CASSLEGARQETQYF
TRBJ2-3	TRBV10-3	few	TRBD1	TGTGCCATCAGGGACAGGGGCACAGATACGCAGTATTTT	CAIRDRGTDTQYF
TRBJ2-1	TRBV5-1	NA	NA	TGCGCCAGCAGCCCCGCAGGGGAGTTCTACAATGAGCAGTTCTTC	CASSPAGEFYNEQFF
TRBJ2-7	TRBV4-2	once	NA	TGTGCCAGCAGCCACCCGACAGGCCGTTACGAGCAGTACTTC	CASSHPTGRYEQYF
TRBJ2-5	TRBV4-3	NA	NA	TGCGCCAGCAGACAAACCCGTGGCTGGGGAGAGACCCAGTACTTC	CASRQTRGWGETQYF
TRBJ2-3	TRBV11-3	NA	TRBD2	TGTGCCAGCAGCTCCTGGACTAGCGGGCAAAGCACAGATACGCAGTATTTT	CASSSWTSGQSTDTQYF
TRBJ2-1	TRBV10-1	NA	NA	TGCGCCAGCAGTGAGCTGCTAGGGCCCTACAATGAGCAGTTCTTC	CASSELLGPYNEQFF
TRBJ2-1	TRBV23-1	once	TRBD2	TGCGCCAGCAGTCAAAGGGGCGGGCTAGCGGGAGACAATGAGCAGTTCTTC	CASSQRGGLAGDNEQFF
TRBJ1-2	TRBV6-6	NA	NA	TGTGCCAGCGGGACTCCGGAGTCGGACTATGGCTACACCTTC	CASGTPESDYGYTF
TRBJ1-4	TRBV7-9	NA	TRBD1	TGTGCCAGCAGCTTAGGGACAGGGTCTGAAAAACTGTTTTTT	CASSLGTGSEKLFF
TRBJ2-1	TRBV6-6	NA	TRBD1	TGTGCCAGCAAGGGGACAGACAATGAGCAGTTCTTC	CASKGTDNEQFF
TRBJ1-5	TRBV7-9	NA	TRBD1	TGTGCCAGCAGCCGCCCGGACAGGGGGCAGCCCCAGCATTTT	CASSRPDRGQPQHF
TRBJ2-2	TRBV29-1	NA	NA	TGCAGCGTCACCTGGAGCACCGGGGAGCTGTTTTTT	CSVTWSTGELFF
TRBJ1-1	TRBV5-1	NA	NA	TGCGCCAGCCTAGGGAGGAACACTGAAGCTTTCTTT	CASLGRNTEAFF
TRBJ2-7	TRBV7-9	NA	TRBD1	TGTGCCAGCAGCTACCCGATTTCGGACAGGGGGCTCTACGAGCAGTACTTC	CASSYPISDRGLYEQYF
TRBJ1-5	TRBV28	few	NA	TGTGCCAGCAGTAATCAGCCCCAGCATTTT	CASSNQPQHF
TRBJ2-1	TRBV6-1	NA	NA	TGTGCCAGCCTAACAGCGACCTACAATGAGCAGTTCTTC	CASLTATYNEQFF
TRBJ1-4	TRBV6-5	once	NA	TGTGCCAGCAGTTTTACACCGGGGGCTAATAATGAAAAACTGTTTTTT	CASSFTPGANNEKLFF
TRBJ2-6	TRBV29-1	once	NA	TGCAGCGTTGTAGGCAAAGCTTCTGGGGCCAACGTCCTGACTTTC	CSVVGKASGANVLTF
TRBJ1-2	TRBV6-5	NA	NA	TGTGCCAGCAGTTACTCGAACTGGGACTATGGCTACACCTTC	CASSYSNWDYGYTF
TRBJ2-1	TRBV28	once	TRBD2	TGTGCCAGCACCTTAGGTGGCGGGAGCTTGGGCAATGAGCAGTTCTTC	CASTLGGGSLGNEQFF
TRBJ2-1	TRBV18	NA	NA	TGTGCCAGCTCACCACGCGGTAGCCAGCAGACCTACAATGAGCAGTTCTTC	CASSPRGSQQTYNEQFF
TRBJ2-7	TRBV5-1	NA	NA	TGCGCCAGCAGCTTGGAGACCCCGCGCCTCGTCTACGAGCAGTACTTC	CASSLETPRLVYEQYF
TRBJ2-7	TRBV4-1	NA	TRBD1	TGCGCCAGCAGCCAGGTCATGACAGGGATGGGGTACGAGCAGTACTTC	CASSQVMTGMGYEQYF
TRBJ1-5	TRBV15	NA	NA	TGTGCCACCAGCCAAGCCCTCTCTCGGCCCCAGCATTTT	CATSQALSRPQHF
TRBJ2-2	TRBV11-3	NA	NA	TGTGCCAGCAGCCACTCTCGACCGGCCGGGGAGCTGTTTTTT	CASSHSRPAGELFF
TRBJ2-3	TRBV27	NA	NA	TGTGCCAGCAGTTCTACGGGAACGCCCCATACGCAGTATTTT	CASSSTGTPHTQYF